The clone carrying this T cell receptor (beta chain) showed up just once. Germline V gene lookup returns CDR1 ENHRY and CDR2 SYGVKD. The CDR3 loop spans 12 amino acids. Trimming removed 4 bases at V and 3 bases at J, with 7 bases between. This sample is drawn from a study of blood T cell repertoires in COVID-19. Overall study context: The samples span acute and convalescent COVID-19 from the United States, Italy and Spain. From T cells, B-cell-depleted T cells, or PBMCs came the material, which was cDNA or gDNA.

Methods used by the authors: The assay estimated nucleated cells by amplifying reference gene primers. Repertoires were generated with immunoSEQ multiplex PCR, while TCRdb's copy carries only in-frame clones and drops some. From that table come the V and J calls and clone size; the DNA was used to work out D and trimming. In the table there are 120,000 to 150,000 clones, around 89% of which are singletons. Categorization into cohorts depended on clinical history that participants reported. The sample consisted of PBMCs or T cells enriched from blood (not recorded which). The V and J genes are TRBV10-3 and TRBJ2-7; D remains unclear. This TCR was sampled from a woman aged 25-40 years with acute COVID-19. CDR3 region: CAISGQDYEQYF. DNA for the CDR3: TGTGCCATCAGTGGGCAGGACTACGAGCAGTACTTC.